The entry that follows covers one TCR beta chain sequence. This sample is part of a study of blood T cell repertoires in COVID-19. Trimming cost V 6 bases and J 1 base, with 16 bases left between them. The CDR3 is 15 residues long. Germline CDR1 is MNHEY and CDR2 is SVGAGI. Clones were read by immunoSEQ multiplex PCR, and TCRdb kept only the in-frame ones, dropping some. The sample comprises 650,000 to 800,000 clones, 85% to 90% of which are singletons, and roughly 0.25% rests with the top ten. The sequenced sample consisted of peripheral blood. The receptor was isolated from a woman aged 18-29 years with acute or convalescent COVID-19. The chain employs TRBV6-5 and TRBJ2-7; D might be TRBD2 (6 bases). The CDR3 coding sequence is TGTGCCAGCAGCCAAGGACACGGGACTTCCTACGAGCAGTACTTC. It encodes CASSQGHGTSYEQYF.